The 31 T cell receptor beta chains below all came from one sample that was sequenced in a study of patients and donors after allogeneic stem cell transplantation. Each CDR3 protein gets one entry after TCRdb re-called the RT-PCR reads with MiXCR. This table holds over 150,000 distinct CDR3 sequences, approximately 31% found once. The source material was blood, either unsorted or a sorted T cell fraction (not recorded which). These receptors were taken from a human donor who was either an allogeneic HSCT recipient or a stem cell or donor lymphocyte infusion donor (not recorded which). It is not recorded whose cells these are; they may come from a transplant donor.

This clonotype was picked up a small number of times. The chain couples TRBV5-1 to TRBJ1-1; tentative D call: TRBD1 (6 bases). Germline CDR1 SGHRS, CDR2 YFSETQ. The V gene lost 2 bases and the J gene lost 1 base, with 12 bases spanning the gap. CDR3 length equals 15 residues. The CDR3 DNA sequence: TGCGCCAGCAGCTTCCAGACAGGAGCGAACACTGAAGCTTTCTTT. Its protein is CASSFQTGANTEAFF.

The table lists this clonotype with a few counts. This chain uses TRBV6-2 or TRBV6-3 with TRBJ2-2; D is uncertain. Trimming pared 6 bases from V and 6 bases from J, leaving 23 bases between. The CDR3 has 17 amino acids. The germline V gene encodes CDR1 MNHEY and CDR2 SVGEGT. The CDR3 loop reads CASSFTQASLGAGELFF. The DNA of the CDR3 is TGTGCCAGCAGCTTCACCCAGGCCTCTCTTGGGGCCGGGGAGCTGTTTTTT.

The chain employs TRBV12-5 and TRBJ1-5; tentatively, D is TRBD1 (5 bases). The CDR3 extends over 13 amino acids. The V gene's germline CDR1 is LGHNT and CDR2 FRNRAP. V was cut by 1 base and J by 9 bases, with 10 bases left in between. The CDR3 spells CASGLEPGGPQHF. The CDR3 DNA is TGTGCTAGTGGTTTGGAGCCTGGGGGGCCCCAGCATTTT.

This clonotype came up many times. This chain connects TRBV9 to TRBJ2-3, with D unclear. This CDR3 contains 11 residues. Per germline, CDR1 SGDLS and CDR2 YYNGEE. V lost 0 bases and J 4 bases, leaving 0 bases between the germline ends. The CDR3 is CASSVADTQYF. CDR3 coding DNA: TGTGCCAGCAGCGTAGCAGATACGCAGTATTTT.

The chain links TRBV28 to TRBJ2-7; D is ambiguous. Germline V gives CDR1 MDHEN, CDR2 SYDVKM. Between the trimmed V and J ends, which lost 6 bases and 6 bases, there was a span of 9 bases. This CDR3 is built from 11 residues. The CDR3 DNA sequence: TGTGCCAGCAGAGACCCGTTCGAGCAGTACTTC. It codes for CASRDPFEQYF.

A word on this clonotype: At one of its ends the junction is not consistent with the germline gene, which may arise from a read error. The chain joins TRBV7-9 to TRBJ2-1; D gene uncertain. The CDR3 loop spans 10 amino acids. Germline V CDR1 and CDR2: SEHNR, FQNEAQ (reference sequence). This chain's CDR3 is CASSPPPPPF. The CDR3 DNA is TGTGCCAGCAGCCCACCGCCCCCTCCCTTC.

The sample holds many counts of this clonotype. V usage is TRBV10-3 and J usage is TRBJ1-1; D is ambiguous. Trimming shortened V by 4 bases and J by 7 bases, and 13 bases separated the two germline ends. CDR3 length: 13 residues. Germline CDR1 reads ENHRY; CDR2 reads SYGVKD. CDR3 loop: CAISGVGNGEAFF. DNA of the CDR3: TGTGCCATCAGTGGGGTGGGGAACGGTGAAGCTTTCTTT.

The CDR3 coding sequence is TGCGCCAGCAGCCAGCCGCGGGAGATAGATACGCAGTATTTT. Amino acids: CASSQPREIDTQYF. The chain joins TRBV4-1 to TRBJ2-3, with 7 bases lining up with TRBD2. Per germline, CDR1 MGHRA and CDR2 YSYEKL. The CDR3 consists of 14 residues. The J segment lost 5 bases and the V segment lost 3 bases, leaving 5 bases of the junction unmatched.

There are a few counts of this clonotype. The rearrangement uses TRBV12-3 or TRBV12-4 and TRBJ1-1, with D tentatively TRBD1 (6 bases). CDR3 length: 16 residues. Trimming took off 5 bases at V and 0 bases at J, with 16 bases between the two ends. The CDR3 DNA is TGTGCCAGCAGTCCGGGCAGGGGTCCTATGAACACTGAAGCTTTCTTT. Protein product: CASSPGRGPMNTEAFF.

This clonotype was seen a handful of times. The chain uses TRBV7-2 and TRBJ2-1; D might be TRBD2 (6 bases). The CDR3 length is 12 residues. CDR1 is SGHTA and CDR2 is FQGNSA in the germline V gene. With 8 bases removed from V and 6 bases from J, the gap between germline ends came to 11 bases. The CDR3 coding sequence is TGTGCCAGCCGCGGGGAAATCAATGAGCAGTTCTTC. Protein: CASRGEINEQFF.

V and J are TRBV7-3 and TRBJ2-2; D tentatively fits TRBD1 or TRBD2 (5 bases each). The length of the CDR3 is 14 residues. V was clipped by 6 bases and J by 4 bases, with 12 bases between them. From germline, CDR1 is SGHTA and CDR2 FQGTGA. This chain's CDR3 is CASRRSGGTGELFF. CDR3 coding DNA: TGTGCCAGCAGACGGTCTGGGGGCACCGGGGAGCTGTTTTTT.

The genes are TRBV24-1 and TRBJ2-1; possibly TRBD1 for D (6 bases). Germline CDR1 is KGHDR and CDR2 is SFDVKD. Trimming removed 9 bases at V and 2 bases at J, with 13 bases between. There are 14 residues in the CDR3. CDR3 DNA: TGTGCCACCGGGGCAGGGGCCCCCTACAATGAGCAGTTCTTC. It specifies CATGAGAPYNEQFF.

This chain joins TRBV4-2 and TRBJ2-7; 10 nucleotides match TRBD2. The CDR3 length is 18 residues. Per germline, CDR1 LGHNA and CDR2 YNFKEQ. The J segment lost 1 base and the V segment lost 2 bases, leaving 11 bases of the junction unmatched. CDR3 bases: TGTGCCAGCAGCCAAATCGCTAGCGGGAGAAGGAAATCCTACGAGCAGTACTTC. This codes for CASSQIASGRRKSYEQYF.

The chain uses TRBV7-6 and TRBJ2-1; no clear D gene. V lost 4 bases and J 1 base, leaving 8 bases between the germline ends. Germline loops: CDR1 SGHVS, CDR2 FNYEAQ. This CDR3 region has 14 residues. The CDR3 protein is CASSSSLSYNEQFF. In DNA form, the CDR3 reads TGTGCCAGCAGCTCGTCACTATCCTACAATGAGCAGTTCTTC.

This chain uses TRBV4-1 with TRBJ1-5, with D possibly being TRBD1 (5 bases). CDR1 MGHRA and CDR2 YSYEKL come from the germline V gene. Trimming stripped 4 bases from V and 10 bases from J, with 20 bases between. The CDR3 covers 15 residues. CDR3: CASSPIQGVGHPQHF. CDR3 DNA sequence: TGCGCCAGCAGCCCTATTCAGGGCGTTGGTCACCCCCAGCATTTT.

The J gene is TRBJ2-1, the V gene TRBV20-1; tentative D call: TRBD1 (5 bases). Trimming stripped 3 bases from V and 7 bases from J, with 16 bases between. The CDR3 spans 14 residues. Germline CDR1 DFQATT, CDR2 SNEGSKA (reference sequence). DNA for the CDR3: TGCAGTGCTAGGGTCCCAGGGCTAAGAAATGAGCAGTTCTTC. Protein sequence: CSARVPGLRNEQFF.

The chain links TRBV28 to TRBJ2-7; D may correspond to TRBD1 or TRBD2 (6 bases each). V lost 3 bases to trimming and J lost 6 bases, with 12 bases between them. Looked up from germline, CDR1 is MDHEN and CDR2 is SYDVKM. CDR3 length equals 13 residues. The CDR3 nucleotides are TGTGCCAGCAGTTTGACGGGGGCGCTCGAGCAGTACTTC. It translates to CASSLTGALEQYF. The full variable domain, its missing parts supplied by reference TRBV28 and TRBJ2-7, is DVKVTQSSRYLVKRTGEKVFLECVQDMDHENMFWYRQDPGLGLRLIYFSYDVKMKEKGDIPEGYSVSREKKERFSLILESASTNQTSMYLCASSLTGALEQYFGPGTRLTVT.

This clonotype has only a few counts. This CDR3 reads CSLTGPGGSEAFF. The CDR3 DNA reads TGCAGCCTCACGGGGCCCGGGGGGAGTGAAGCTTTCTTT. This chain links TRBV20-1 with TRBJ1-1; possible D gene TRBD1, 5 bases. The CDR3 is 13 residues long. CDR1 DFQATT and CDR2 SNEGSKA come from the germline V gene (reference sequence).

This clonotype was picked up a small number of times. V and J are TRBV28 and TRBJ2-7, with D possibly being TRBD1 (6 bases). Trimming left V 5 bases short and J 4 bases short, with 12 bases between. This CDR3 is built from 13 residues. Germline V CDR1 and CDR2: MDHEN, SYDVKM. Here the CDR3 reads CASSPGQTYEQYF. DNA of the CDR3: TGTGCCAGCAGTCCCGGACAGACGTACGAGCAGTACTTC.

This chain connects TRBV6-4 to TRBJ2-3; D gene uncertain. The CDR3 covers 12 residues. V was cut by 4 bases and J by 1 base, with 3 bases left in between. Germline V CDR1 and CDR2: MRHNA, SNTAGT. The CDR3 is CASSAGTDTQYF. CDR3 nucleotides: TGTGCCAGCAGTGCGGGCACAGATACGCAGTATTTT.

The V gene is TRBV12-3 or TRBV12-4, the J gene TRBJ2-7, with 14 bases lining up with TRBD2. Trimming at V came to 5 bases and at J to 5 bases, leaving 2 bases not matched to a gene. The CDR3 runs 14 residues. The CDR3: CASSLGLAGDEQYF. The CDR3 DNA reads as TGTGCCAGCAGTCTGGGACTAGCGGGAGACGAGCAGTACTTC.

This clonotype came up a few times. The V gene is TRBV9, the J gene TRBJ2-7, with TRBD2 identical over 7 bases. Per germline, CDR1 SGDLS and CDR2 YYNGEE. The V and J ends lost 4 bases and 2 bases, in that order; junction bases with no gene match: 15. This CDR3 has 17 residues. The CDR3 here is CASSPSPGLRNPYEQYF. The CDR3, as DNA: TGTGCCAGCAGCCCTTCCCCGGGACTAAGAAACCCCTACGAGCAGTACTTC.

The rearrangement uses TRBV19 and TRBJ2-1; no clear D. CDR1 and CDR2 (germline): LNHDA, SQIVND (reference sequence). V lost 3 bases and J lost 7, with 1 base in between. The CDR3 length is 10 residues. The CDR3 DNA reads as TGTGCCAGTAGTATGAATGAGCAGTTCTTC. This sequence encodes CASSMNEQFF.

V gene TRBV20-1 combines with J gene TRBJ1-2; D not certain. Germline V gene sequence: CDR1 DFQATT, CDR2 SNEGSKA (reference sequence). Trimming took off 0 bases at V and 7 bases at J, with 15 bases between the two ends. The CDR3 is 14 residues long. The CDR3 coding sequence is TGCAGTGCTAGAGATATGAGGGCAGGTGGTGGCTACACCTTC. The encoded protein is CSARDMRAGGGYTF.

The rearrangement joins TRBV5-5 to TRBJ1-5, with D unclear. Germline CDR1 is SGHKS and CDR2 is YYEKEE (reference sequence). CDR3 length equals 14 residues. Deletions cut 2 bases from V and 3 bases from J, with 9 bases between. CDR3 DNA sequence: TGTGCCAGCAGCTTTCGTCAGGTCAATCAGCCCCAGCATTTT. Translation: CASSFRQVNQPQHF.

V gene TRBV5-1 combines with J gene TRBJ2-7, with TRBD2 matching over 9 bases. The CDR3 has 14 residues. CDR1 SGHRS and CDR2 YFSETQ come from the germline V gene. V was clipped by 3 bases and J by 2 bases; unmatched bases: 3. This CDR3 is CASSSTSGAYEQYF. CDR3 coding DNA: TGCGCCAGCAGCTCGACTAGCGGAGCCTACGAGCAGTACTTC.

V usage is TRBV3-1 and J usage is TRBJ2-1, with D perhaps given as TRBD1 or TRBD2 (5 bases each). From germline, CDR1 is LGHDT and CDR2 YNNKEL (reference sequence). The CDR3 is 16 residues long. Trimming took 4 bases from V and 5 from J, leaving 18 bases between them. CDR3 sequence (DNA): TGTGCCAGCAGCCCTGTTTGGGGGAGAGGCGACAATGAGCAGTTCTTC. Residues: CASSPVWGRGDNEQFF.

The V and J genes are TRBV12-1 and TRBJ2-3; the table's D call, TRBD2, has no DNA check behind it. TRBV12-1 is assigned pseudogene status. The CDR3 is 19 residues long. For the CDR3, the DNA is TGTGCCAGCAGCAGGCCCCGGGCGGGAGGCCGTCATGGCACAGATACGCAGTATTTT. Translated: CASSRPRAGGRHGTDTQYF.

V gene TRBV29-1 combines with J gene TRBJ2-1; 7 bases align to TRBD2. Germline-derived CDR1 and CDR2 are SQVTM and ANQGSEA. V shed 2 bases and J 5 bases; nucleotides not matched to a gene: 6. The CDR3 is 14 amino acids. The CDR3 loop is CSVESWTRNNEQFF. In DNA, the CDR3 is TGCAGCGTTGAAAGTTGGACTAGAAACAATGAGCAGTTCTTC.

This chain links TRBV4-3 with TRBJ2-7; TRBD2 aligns across 10 bases. This CDR3 is 15 amino acids long. With 1 base clipped from V and 12 bases from J, the junction kept 12 bases outside the gene matches. In germline, CDR1 is LGHNA, CDR2 YSLEER. CDR3 amino acids: CASSQVATSGIYRYF. The CDR3 DNA is TGCGCCAGCAGCCAAGTCGCCACTAGCGGGATTTATCGGTACTTC.

This clonotype was seen only a few times. The chain couples TRBV20-1 to TRBJ2-2; 12 bases match TRBD2. Germline CDR1 reads DFQATT; CDR2 reads SNEGSKA (reference sequence). Trimming at V came to 6 bases and at J to 1 base, leaving 6 bases not matched to a gene. The CDR3 extends over 16 amino acids. As DNA, the CDR3 is TGCAGTGCCCCCCGGACTAGCGGGAAGAACACCGGGGAGCTGTTTTTT. It is translated as CSAPRTSGKNTGELFF.